Listed below are T cell receptor beta chains from one sample, sequenced in a study of regulatory T cells in long-lasting Graves disease. TCRdb ran MiXCR on the multiplex PCR reads and lists one entry per CDR3 protein. The table lists about 470,000 distinct CDR3 sequences, about 17% of them singletons. The sample was also reused in another study, on T cells in Graves' hyperthyroidism and ophthalmopathy.

The sample here was peripheral blood mononuclear cells (PBMCs), taken at new diagnosis, from a patient treated with antithyroid drugs. Receptors were obtained from a man in his forties or fifties with Graves disease. Both conserved end residues are part of each CDR3. The order of the fields is D gene, J gene, V gene, clone size, CDR3 protein, CDR3 DNA. A D gene is named only where the DNA matches it firmly. Clone sizes are given selectively: once, few, many, or a class where the clone is expanded.

d_gene: TRBD1; j_gene: TRBJ2-1; v_gene: TRBV5-1; abundance: few; CDR3aa: CASSLASRGPDEQFF; CDR3nt: TGCGCCAGCAGCTTGGCGTCAAGGGGGCCGGATGAGCAGTTCTTC
d_gene: TRBD2; j_gene: TRBJ2-1; v_gene: TRBV10-3; abundance: few; CDR3aa: CAIGRAGAYNEQFF; CDR3nt: TGTGCCATCGGGAGAGCGGGAGCATACAATGAGCAGTTCTTC
d_gene: TRBD2; j_gene: TRBJ2-7; v_gene: TRBV20-1; abundance: many; CDR3aa: CSAGGVGRVYEQYF; CDR3nt: TGCAGTGCCGGGGGGGTGGGCAGGGTCTACGAGCAGTACTTC
d_gene: TRBD1; j_gene: TRBJ1-2; v_gene: TRBV28; abundance: many; CDR3aa: CASSFRDRGRSSGYTF; CDR3nt: TGTGCCAGCAGTTTTCGGGACAGGGGGCGCTCCTCCGGCTACACCTTC
d_gene: -; j_gene: TRBJ1-5; v_gene: TRBV6-1; abundance: many; CDR3aa: CASSDSGSYSNQPQHF; CDR3nt: TGTGCCAGCAGTGATTCCGGGTCGTATAGCAATCAGCCCCAGCATTTT
d_gene: -; j_gene: TRBJ1-5; v_gene: TRBV6-2/TRBV6-3; abundance: -; CDR3aa: CATHHQPQHF; CDR3nt: TGTGCCACCCACCATCAGCCCCAGCATTTT
d_gene: -; j_gene: TRBJ1-5; v_gene: TRBV29-1; abundance: -; CDR3aa: CSVGRGSNQPQHF; CDR3nt: TGCAGCGTTGGGAGGGGAAGCAATCAGCCCCAGCATTTT
d_gene: TRBD1; j_gene: TRBJ1-5; v_gene: TRBV4-1; abundance: -; CDR3aa: CASSQGQGLHQPQHF; CDR3nt: TGCGCCAGCAGCCAAGGACAGGGGCTACATCAGCCCCAGCATTTT
d_gene: -; j_gene: TRBJ2-2; v_gene: TRBV4-1; abundance: few; CDR3aa: CASSQDGGGTVTGELFF; CDR3nt: TGCGCCAGCAGCCAAGATGGTGGCGGGACGGTCACCGGGGAGCTGTTTTTT
d_gene: -; j_gene: TRBJ1-2; v_gene: TRBV5-5; abundance: many; CDR3aa: CASSLRDIYGYTF; CDR3nt: TGTGCCAGCAGCTTAAGAGACATCTATGGCTACACCTTC
d_gene: TRBD1; j_gene: TRBJ2-5; v_gene: TRBV11-1; abundance: many; CDR3aa: CASSVGQVETQYF; CDR3nt: TGTGCCAGCAGCGTAGGACAGGTCGAGACCCAGTACTTC
d_gene: TRBD2; j_gene: TRBJ2-5; v_gene: TRBV12-3/TRBV12-4; abundance: many; CDR3aa: CASSPTAASGRRETQYF; CDR3nt: TGTGCCAGCAGTCCTACCGCAGCTAGCGGGAGAAGGGAGACCCAGTACTTC
d_gene: -; j_gene: TRBJ2-3; v_gene: TRBV10-3; abundance: few; CDR3aa: CAISEFRDTDTQYF; CDR3nt: TGTGCCATCAGTGAGTTTCGGGACACAGATACGCAGTATTTT
d_gene: -; j_gene: TRBJ1-6; v_gene: TRBV6-2/TRBV6-3; abundance: few; CDR3aa: CASSYSVTMNSPLHF; CDR3nt: TGTGCCAGCAGTTACTCTGTGACAATGAATTCACCCCTCCACTTT
d_gene: -; j_gene: TRBJ1-1; v_gene: TRBV11-3; abundance: many; CDR3aa: CASSQGLTETEAFF; CDR3nt: TGTGCCAGCAGCCAAGGACTTACAGAGACTGAAGCTTTCTTT
d_gene: TRBD2; j_gene: TRBJ2-1; v_gene: TRBV7-2; abundance: few; CDR3aa: CASSTSGSSYEQFF; CDR3nt: TGTGCCAGCAGCACTAGCGGGAGTTCGTATGAGCAGTTCTTC
d_gene: -; j_gene: TRBJ1-4; v_gene: TRBV24-1; abundance: few; CDR3aa: CATSQGRNEKLFF; CDR3nt: TGTGCCACCAGCCAAGGACGAAATGAAAAACTGTTTTTT
d_gene: TRBD1; j_gene: TRBJ1-3; v_gene: TRBV28; abundance: -; CDR3aa: CASSINLDRGSTIYF; CDR3nt: TGTGCCAGCAGCATTAACCTAGACAGGGGAAGCACCATATATTTT